Sequencing of this T cell receptor (beta chain) was carried out in a study of siplizumab effects on memory and regulatory T cells. Study conclusions and caveats: Proliferating clones, CD4+ or CD8+, lacked an assignable naive or memory phenotype in roughly 80-95% of cases. Siplizumab produced a significant reduction in alloreactive sequences that were traceable to unstimulated CD4+ memory cells. Treg-derived clones made up an average of approximately 70% of mappable alloreactive CD4+ clones with siplizumab and approximately 30% in controls.

V lost 3 bases to trimming and J lost 3 bases; unmatched junction nucleotides: 3. Germline V CDR1 and CDR2: MGHRA, YSYEKL. The CDR3 is 16 residues long. Notes on this clone: The antigen remains undetermined.

Assay: immunoSEQ multiplex PCR; the TCRdb copy retains only in-frame clones and omits some. The sample shows more than 95,000 clones, 93% of them seen only once. This sequence joins TRBV4-1 and TRBJ2-1, with TRBD2 identical over 12 bases. The TCR sequence derives from a human donor in good health. What was sequenced was Tregs sorted from blood. CDR3 nucleotides: TGCGCCAGCAGCCACCAGACTAGCGGGAGCTACAATGAGCAGTTCTTC. Translating gives CASSHQTSGSYNEQFF.